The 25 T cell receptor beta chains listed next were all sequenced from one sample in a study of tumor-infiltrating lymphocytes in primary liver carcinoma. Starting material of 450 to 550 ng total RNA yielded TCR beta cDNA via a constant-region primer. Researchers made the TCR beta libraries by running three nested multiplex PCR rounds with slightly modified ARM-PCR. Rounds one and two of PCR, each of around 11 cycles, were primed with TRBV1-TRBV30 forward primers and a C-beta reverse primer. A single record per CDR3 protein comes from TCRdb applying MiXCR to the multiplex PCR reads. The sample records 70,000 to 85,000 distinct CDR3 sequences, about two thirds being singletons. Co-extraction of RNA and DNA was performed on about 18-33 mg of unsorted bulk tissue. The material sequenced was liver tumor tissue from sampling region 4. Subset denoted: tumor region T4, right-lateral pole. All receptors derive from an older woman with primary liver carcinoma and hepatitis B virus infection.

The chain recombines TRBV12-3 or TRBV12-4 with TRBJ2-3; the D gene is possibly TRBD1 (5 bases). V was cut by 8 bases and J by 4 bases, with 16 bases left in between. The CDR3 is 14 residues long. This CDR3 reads CASCWTSPADTQYF. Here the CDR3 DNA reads TGTGCCAGCTGTTGGACAAGTCCAGCAGATACGCAGTATTTT.

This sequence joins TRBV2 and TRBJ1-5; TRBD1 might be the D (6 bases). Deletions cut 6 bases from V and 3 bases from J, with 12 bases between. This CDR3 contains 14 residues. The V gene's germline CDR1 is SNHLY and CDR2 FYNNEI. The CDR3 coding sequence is TGTGCCAGCAGATCAGGGGCGACCAATCAGCCCCAGCATTTT. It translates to CASRSGATNQPQHF.

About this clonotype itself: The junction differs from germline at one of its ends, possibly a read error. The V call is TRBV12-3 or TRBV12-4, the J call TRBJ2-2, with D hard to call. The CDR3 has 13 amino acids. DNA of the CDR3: TGTGCCGGCAGTTTTTGGGCAGGCGGGGAGCTGTTTTTT. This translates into CAGSFWAGGELFF.

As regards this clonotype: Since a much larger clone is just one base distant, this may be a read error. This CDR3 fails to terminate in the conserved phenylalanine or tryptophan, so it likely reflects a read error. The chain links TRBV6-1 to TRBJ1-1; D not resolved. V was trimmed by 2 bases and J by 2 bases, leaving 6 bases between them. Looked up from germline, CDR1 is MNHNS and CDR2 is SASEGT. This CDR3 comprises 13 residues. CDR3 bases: TGTGCCAGCAGTGAAAATAGAAACACTGAAGCTTTCTCT. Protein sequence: CASSENRNTEAFS.

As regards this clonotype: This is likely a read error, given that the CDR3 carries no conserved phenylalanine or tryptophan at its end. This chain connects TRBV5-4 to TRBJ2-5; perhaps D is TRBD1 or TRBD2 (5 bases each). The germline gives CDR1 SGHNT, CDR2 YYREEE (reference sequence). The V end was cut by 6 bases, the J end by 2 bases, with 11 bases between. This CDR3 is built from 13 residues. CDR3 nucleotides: TGTGCCAGCAACTCGGGGCCTCAAGAGACCCAGTACCTC. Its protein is CASNSGPQETQYL.

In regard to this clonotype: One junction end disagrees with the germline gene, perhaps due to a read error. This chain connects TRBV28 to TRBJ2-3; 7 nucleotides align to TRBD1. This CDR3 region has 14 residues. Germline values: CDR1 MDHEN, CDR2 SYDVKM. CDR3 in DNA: TGTTCCAGCAGGGACAGAGCTGGCACAGATACGCAGTATTTT. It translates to CSSRDRAGTDTQYF. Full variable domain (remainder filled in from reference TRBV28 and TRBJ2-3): DVKVTQSSRYLVKRTGEKVFLECVQDMDHENMFWYRQDPGLGLRLIYFSYDVKMKEKGDIPEGYSVSREKKERFSLILESASTNQTSMYLCSSRDRAGTDTQYFGPGTRLTVL.

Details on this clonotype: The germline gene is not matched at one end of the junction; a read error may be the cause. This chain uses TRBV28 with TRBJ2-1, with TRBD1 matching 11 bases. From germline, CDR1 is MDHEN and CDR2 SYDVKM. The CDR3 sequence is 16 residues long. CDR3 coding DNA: TGTGCTAGCAGCACCTTAAGGGACAGGGGGTACAATGAGCACTTCTTC. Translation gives CASSTLRDRGYNEHFF.

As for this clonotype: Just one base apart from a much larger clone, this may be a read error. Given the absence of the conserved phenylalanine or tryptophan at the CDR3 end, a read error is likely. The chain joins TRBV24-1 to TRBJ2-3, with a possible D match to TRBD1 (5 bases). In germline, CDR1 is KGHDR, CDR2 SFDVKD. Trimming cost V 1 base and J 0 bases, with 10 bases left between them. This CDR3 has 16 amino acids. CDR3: CATSDFGRASTDTQYS. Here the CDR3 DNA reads TGTGCCACCAGTGATTTTGGCAGGGCTAGCACAGATACGCAGTATTCT.

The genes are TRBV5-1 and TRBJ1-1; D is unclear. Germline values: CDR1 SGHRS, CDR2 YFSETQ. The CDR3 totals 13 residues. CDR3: CTASRGDDTEAFF. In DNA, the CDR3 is TGCACCGCCTCCCGCGGTGACGACACTGAAGCTTTCTTT.

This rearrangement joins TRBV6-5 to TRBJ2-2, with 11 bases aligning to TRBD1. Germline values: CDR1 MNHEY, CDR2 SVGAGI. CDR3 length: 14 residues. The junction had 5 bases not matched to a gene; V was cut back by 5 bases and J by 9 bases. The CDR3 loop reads CASSRDRGAWELFF. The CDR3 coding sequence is TGTGCCAGCAGTCGGGACAGGGGGGCCTGGGAGCTGTTTTTT.

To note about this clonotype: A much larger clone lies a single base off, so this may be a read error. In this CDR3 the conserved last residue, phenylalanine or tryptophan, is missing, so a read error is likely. The CDR3, as DNA: TGTGCCAGCAGCTCGGGACCGCTTGAGCAGTTCTTA. Residues: CASSSGPLEQFL. The chain employs TRBV7-9 and TRBJ2-1; D could derive from TRBD1 or TRBD2 (5 bases each). The ends were cut back, 4 bases at V and 9 bases at J, with 10 bases in the middle. From germline, CDR1 is SEHNR and CDR2 FQNEAQ (reference sequence). This CDR3 has 12 residues.

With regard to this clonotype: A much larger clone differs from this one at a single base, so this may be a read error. The CDR3 DNA reads TGTACCAGCCTCCAGTCGGGTAATCAGCCCCAGCATTTT. Translating it yields CTSLQSGNQPQHF. The chain carries TRBV28 and TRBJ1-5, with D unclear. This CDR3 has 13 residues. Germline lookup yields CDR1 MDHEN and CDR2 SYDVKM.

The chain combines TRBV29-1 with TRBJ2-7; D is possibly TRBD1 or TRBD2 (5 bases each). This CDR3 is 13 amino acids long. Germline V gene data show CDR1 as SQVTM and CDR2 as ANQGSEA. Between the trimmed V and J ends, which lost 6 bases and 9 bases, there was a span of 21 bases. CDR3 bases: TGCAGCGTCGCCCTCGGGTTATGGGACGGGCAGTACTTC. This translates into CSVALGLWDGQYF.

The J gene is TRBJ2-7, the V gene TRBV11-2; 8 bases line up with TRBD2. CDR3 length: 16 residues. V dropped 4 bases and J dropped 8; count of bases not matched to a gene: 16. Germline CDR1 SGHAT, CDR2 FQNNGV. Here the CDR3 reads CASSCGGRISGSKQYF. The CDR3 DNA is TGTGCCAGCAGCTGCGGCGGGAGGATCTCGGGAAGCAAGCAGTACTTC.

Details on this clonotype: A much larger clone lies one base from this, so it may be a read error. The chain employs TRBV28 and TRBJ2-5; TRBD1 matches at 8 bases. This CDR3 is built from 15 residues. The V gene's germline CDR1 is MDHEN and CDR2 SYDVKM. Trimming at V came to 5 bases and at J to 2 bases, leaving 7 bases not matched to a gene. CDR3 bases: TGTGCCAGCAGTCTTATAGGACAGGGACAAGAGACCCAGTACTTC. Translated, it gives CASSLIGQGQETQYF.

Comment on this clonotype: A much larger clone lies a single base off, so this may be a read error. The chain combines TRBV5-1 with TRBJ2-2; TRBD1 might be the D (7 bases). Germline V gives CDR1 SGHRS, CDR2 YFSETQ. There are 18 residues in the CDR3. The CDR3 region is CASNLVFSAGGSTGELFF. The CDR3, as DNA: TGCGCCAGCAACTTGGTGTTTAGTGCAGGGGGGAGCACCGGGGAGCTGTTTTTT.

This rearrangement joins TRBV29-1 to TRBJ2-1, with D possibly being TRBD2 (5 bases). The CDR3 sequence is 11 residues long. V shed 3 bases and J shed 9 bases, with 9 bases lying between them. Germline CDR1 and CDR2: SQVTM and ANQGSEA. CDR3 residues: CSVDRGIEQFF. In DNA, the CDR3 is TGCAGCGTTGATCGAGGGATTGAGCAGTTCTTC.

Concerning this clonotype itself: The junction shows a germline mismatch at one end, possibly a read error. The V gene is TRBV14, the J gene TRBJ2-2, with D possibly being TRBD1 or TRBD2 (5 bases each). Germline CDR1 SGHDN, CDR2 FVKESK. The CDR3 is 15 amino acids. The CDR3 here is CASSLVEGRTGELLF. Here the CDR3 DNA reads TGTGCCAGCAGCCTAGTCGAGGGGCGCACCGGGGAGCTGCTTTTT.

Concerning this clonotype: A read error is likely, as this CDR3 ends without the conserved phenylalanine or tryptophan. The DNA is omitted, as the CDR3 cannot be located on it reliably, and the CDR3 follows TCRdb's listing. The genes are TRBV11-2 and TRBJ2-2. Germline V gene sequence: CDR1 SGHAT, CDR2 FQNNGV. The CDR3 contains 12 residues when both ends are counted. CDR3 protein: CTGSFWGGELFY.

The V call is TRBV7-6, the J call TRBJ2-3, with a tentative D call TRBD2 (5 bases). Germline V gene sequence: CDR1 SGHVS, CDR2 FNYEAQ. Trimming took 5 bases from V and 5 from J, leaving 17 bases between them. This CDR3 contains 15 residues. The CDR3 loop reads CASSNGLVRIDTQYF. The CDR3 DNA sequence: TGTGCCAGCAGCAACGGACTCGTTCGGATAGATACGCAGTATTTT.

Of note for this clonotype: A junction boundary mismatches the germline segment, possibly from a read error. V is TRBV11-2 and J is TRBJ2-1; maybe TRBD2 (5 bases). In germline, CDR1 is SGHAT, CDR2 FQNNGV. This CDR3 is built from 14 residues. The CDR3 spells CASSPDSWYGEQLF. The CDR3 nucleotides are TGTGCCAGCAGTCCGGACTCGTGGTATGGGGAGCAGTTATTC.

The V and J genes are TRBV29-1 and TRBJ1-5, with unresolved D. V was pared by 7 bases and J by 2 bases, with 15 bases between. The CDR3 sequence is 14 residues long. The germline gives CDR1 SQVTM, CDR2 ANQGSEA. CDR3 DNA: TGCAGCGCCTCAGAGACGGGCTGCAATCAGCCCCAGCATTTT. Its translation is CSASETGCNQPQHF.

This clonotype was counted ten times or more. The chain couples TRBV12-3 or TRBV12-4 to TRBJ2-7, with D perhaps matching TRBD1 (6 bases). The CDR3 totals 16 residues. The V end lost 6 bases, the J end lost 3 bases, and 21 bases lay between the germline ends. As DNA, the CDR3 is TGTGCCAGCAGAGCCCAATCCGGGACAAAATACTACGAGCAGTACTTC. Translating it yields CASRAQSGTKYYEQYF.

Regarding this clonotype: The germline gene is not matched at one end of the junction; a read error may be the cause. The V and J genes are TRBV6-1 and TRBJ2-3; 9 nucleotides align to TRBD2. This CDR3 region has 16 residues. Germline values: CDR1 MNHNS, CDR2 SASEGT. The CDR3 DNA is TGTGCCAGCAGTGGAGGCGGGAGGGTCCTCACAGGTACGCAGTATTTT. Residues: CASSGGGRVLTGTQYF.

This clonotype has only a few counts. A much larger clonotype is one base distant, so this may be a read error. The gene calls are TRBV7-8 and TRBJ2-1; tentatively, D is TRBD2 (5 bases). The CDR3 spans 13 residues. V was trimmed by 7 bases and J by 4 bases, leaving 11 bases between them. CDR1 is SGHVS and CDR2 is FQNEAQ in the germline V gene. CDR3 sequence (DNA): TGTGCCAGCAACCCCGAGCGGTACAATGAGCAGTTCTTC. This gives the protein CASNPERYNEQFF.